These T cell receptor beta chains were read from a single sample in a study of T cell changes during pregnancy in multiple sclerosis. Assay: immunoSEQ multiplex PCR; the TCRdb copy retains only in-frame clones and omits some. The table shows tens of thousands of clones, with roughly 94% occurring only once. The source material was CD8+ T cells from peripheral blood mononuclear cells, sampled before pregnancy. These receptor sequences come from a female donor with multiple sclerosis, enrolled in a pregnancy study. The CDR3 runs from the conserved cysteine through the conserved F or W. A D gene is named only where the DNA matches it firmly. Clone size is given for some rows only: seen once, a few or many times, or a class if the clone is expanded.

TRBD2 . TRBJ2-1 TRBV28 CASSSRTSGIGEQFF TGTGCCAGCAGCTCTCGGACTAGCGGGATTGGTGAGCAGTTCTTC
TRBD1 . TRBJ2-7 TRBV7-6 CASSLDGTGSEQYF TGTGCCAGCAGCTTAGACGGGACAGGGTCCGAGCAGTACTTC
TRBD2 . TRBJ2-3 TRBV2 CASSSGDTDTQYF TGTGCCAGCTCTAGCGGGGACACAGATACGCAGTATTTT
. . TRBJ1-1 TRBV4-1 CASSQDSVGAWTEAFF TGCGCCAGCAGCCAAGATAGTGTAGGGGCATGGACTGAAGCTTTCTTT
TRBD2 . TRBJ2-1 TRBV6-1 CASSASSGSGNEQFF TGTGCCAGCAGTGCCTCTAGCGGGTCAGGCAATGAGCAGTTCTTC
. . TRBJ2-2 TRBV27 CASSPANTGELFF TGTGCCAGCAGTCCGGCGAACACCGGGGAGCTGTTTTTT
. . TRBJ2-1 TRBV4-3 CASSQDRVGLDEQFF TGCGCCAGCAGCCAAGATCGAGTAGGACTCGATGAGCAGTTCTTC
. . TRBJ1-1 TRBV14 CASSQDGRGNTEAFF TGTGCCAGCAGCCAAGATGGGAGGGGCAACACTGAAGCTTTCTTT
TRBD2 . TRBJ2-5 TRBV7-9 CASSFTGTSGVTQYF TGTGCCAGCAGCTTCACCGGGACTAGCGGTGTGACCCAGTACTTC
TRBD2 . TRBJ2-7 TRBV7-9 CASSLSGRAYEQYF TGTGCCAGCAGCCTTAGCGGGAGGGCCTACGAGCAGTACTTC
TRBD2 . TRBJ2-7 TRBV7-9 CASSLVGGLYEQYF TGTGCCAGCAGCTTAGTGGGAGGGCTGTACGAGCAGTACTTC
. . TRBJ1-1 TRBV6-5 CASGGHMNTEAFF TGTGCCAGCGGGGGACACATGAACACTGAAGCTTTCTTT
TRBD1 once TRBJ1-1 TRBV6-4 CASSDRDRGTEAFF TGTGCCAGCAGTGACCGGGACAGGGGCACTGAAGCTTTCTTT
. . TRBJ1-4 TRBV11-2 CASRQTGTNEKLFF TGTGCCAGCAGGCAAACAGGGACTAATGAAAAACTGTTTTTT
. . TRBJ2-7 TRBV11-2 CASSLSGTVGEQYF TGTGCCAGCAGCTTATCAGGGACTGTCGGCGAGCAGTACTTC
. . TRBJ2-1 TRBV19 CASSIGGTVNEQFF TGTGCCAGTAGTATCGGCGGGACAGTCAATGAGCAGTTCTTC
. once TRBJ1-1 TRBV5-1 CASSLDRTNTEAFF TGCGCCAGCAGCCTCGACAGGACAAACACTGAAGCTTTCTTT
TRBD1 . TRBJ1-1 TRBV5-4 CASSLYHRGLFTEAFF TGTGCCAGCAGCTTGTATCACAGGGGGCTCTTCACTGAAGCTTTCTTT
. . TRBJ2-1 TRBV2 CASSTLTSSYNEQFF TGTGCCAGCAGTACTCTAACGAGCTCCTACAATGAGCAGTTCTTC
TRBD1 medium-sized TRBJ2-2 TRBV29-1 CSAPDRAGELFF TGCAGCGCTCCCGACAGGGCCGGGGAGCTGTTTTTT
. . TRBJ2-5 TRBV7-9 CASSLGPSGETETQYF TGTGCCAGCAGCTTAGGCCCTTCGGGAGAGACAGAGACCCAGTACTTC
TRBD1 . TRBJ1-2 TRBV6-1 CASSERGQNYGYTF TGTGCCAGCAGTGAAAGGGGACAGAACTATGGCTACACCTTC
TRBD2 . TRBJ2-2 TRBV6-4 CASSTSGSTGELFF TGTGCCAGCAGTACTAGCGGGAGCACCGGGGAGCTGTTTTTT
. . TRBJ2-2 TRBV5-1 CASSLDDYVSGELFF TGCGCCAGCAGCTTGGACGACTATGTCAGCGGGGAGCTGTTTTTT
TRBD2 . TRBJ2-7 TRBV5-1 CASSGPPGLAGVPSSYEQYF TGCGCCAGCAGCGGCCCACCGGGACTAGCGGGAGTCCCCTCCTCCTACGAGCAGTACTTC
. . TRBJ2-7 TRBV30 CAWSPGFPASGEQYF TGTGCCTGGAGTCCAGGTTTTCCAGCAAGCGGGGAGCAGTACTTC
. . TRBJ2-7 TRBV2 CASSNPGLGSYEQYF TGTGCCAGCAGCAATCCCGGACTGGGCTCCTACGAGCAGTACTTC
. . TRBJ1-1 TRBV7-9 CASSLESRRGAFF TGTGCCAGCAGCTTAGAGTCGCGCCGTGGAGCTTTCTTT
. . TRBJ2-1 TRBV27 CASSHGSPHYNEQFF TGTGCCAGCAGTCACGGGAGTCCCCACTACAATGAGCAGTTCTTC
TRBD2 . TRBJ2-1 TRBV27 CASRPPGLAGRDEQFF TGTGCCAGCAGGCCTCCGGGACTAGCCGGAAGAGATGAGCAGTTCTTC
. . TRBJ2-5 TRBV5-1 CASSLRRAQETQYF TGCGCCAGCAGCTTGCGCAGGGCCCAAGAGACCCAGTACTTC
. . TRBJ2-7 TRBV7-9 CASSSTYEQYF TGTGCCAGCAGCTCCACCTACGAGCAGTACTTC
TRBD2 . TRBJ2-7 TRBV7-6 CASSTGTSGVYEQYF TGTGCCAGCAGTACCGGGACTAGCGGAGTCTACGAGCAGTACTTC
TRBD1 . TRBJ1-4 TRBV27 CASATGVRNEKLFF TGTGCCAGCGCGACAGGGGTCCGTAATGAAAAACTGTTTTTT
. . TRBJ2-7 TRBV15 CATSSRVGLPYEQYF TGTGCCACCAGCAGCAGGGTCGGCCTCCCCTACGAGCAGTACTTC
. . TRBJ1-1 TRBV19 CASSIGATEAFF TGTGCCAGTAGTATAGGGGCCACTGAAGCTTTCTTT
. . TRBJ1-1 TRBV5-6 CASSFYAGVWAEAFF TGTGCCAGCAGCTTCTATGCGGGGGTCTGGGCTGAAGCTTTCTTT